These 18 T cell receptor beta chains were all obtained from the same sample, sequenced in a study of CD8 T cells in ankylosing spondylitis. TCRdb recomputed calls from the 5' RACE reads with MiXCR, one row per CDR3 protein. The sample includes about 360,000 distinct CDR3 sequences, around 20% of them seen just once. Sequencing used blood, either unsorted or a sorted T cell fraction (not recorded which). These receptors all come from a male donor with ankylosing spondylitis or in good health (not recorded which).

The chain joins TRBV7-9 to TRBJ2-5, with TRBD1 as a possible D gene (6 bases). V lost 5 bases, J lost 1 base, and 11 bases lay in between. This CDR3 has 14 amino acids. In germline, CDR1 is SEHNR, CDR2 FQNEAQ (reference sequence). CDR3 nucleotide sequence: TGTGCCAGCAGCCAAGGGGGAACCCAAGAGACCCAGTACTTC. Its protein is CASSQGGTQETQYF.

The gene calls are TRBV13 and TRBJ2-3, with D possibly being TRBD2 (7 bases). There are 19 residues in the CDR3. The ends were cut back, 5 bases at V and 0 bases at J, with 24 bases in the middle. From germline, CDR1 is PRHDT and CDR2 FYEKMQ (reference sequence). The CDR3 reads CASSVNPWGGRGSTDTQYF. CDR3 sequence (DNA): TGTGCCAGCAGCGTCAACCCTTGGGGGGGGCGGGGGAGCACAGATACGCAGTATTTT.

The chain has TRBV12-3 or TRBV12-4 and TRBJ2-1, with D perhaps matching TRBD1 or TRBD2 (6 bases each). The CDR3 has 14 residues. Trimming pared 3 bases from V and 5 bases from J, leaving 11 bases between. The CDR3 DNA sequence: TGTGCCAGCAGTTTCGGGGGCACAAACAATGAGCAGTTCTTC. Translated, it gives CASSFGGTNNEQFF.

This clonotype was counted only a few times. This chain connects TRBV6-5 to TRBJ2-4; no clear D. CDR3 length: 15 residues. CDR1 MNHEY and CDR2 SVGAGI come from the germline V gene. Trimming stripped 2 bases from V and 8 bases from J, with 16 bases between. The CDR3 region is CASSYSYPTGHIQYF. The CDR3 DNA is TGTGCCAGCAGTTACAGTTACCCAACTGGGCACATTCAGTACTTC.

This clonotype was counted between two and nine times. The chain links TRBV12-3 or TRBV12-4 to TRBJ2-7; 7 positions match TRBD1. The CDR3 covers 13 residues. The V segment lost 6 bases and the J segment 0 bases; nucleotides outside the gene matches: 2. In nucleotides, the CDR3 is TGTGCCAGCAGACAGGGGCACTCCTACGAGCAGTACTTC. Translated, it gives CASRQGHSYEQYF.

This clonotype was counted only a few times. CDR3 sequence (DNA): TGTGCCAGCAGAAACTTATACAGGACTAGCTCCTACGAGCAGTACTTC. This gives the protein CASRNLYRTSSYEQYF. This chain links TRBV6-1 with TRBJ2-7; 7 nucleotides align to TRBD2. Germline CDR1 and CDR2: MNHNS and SASEGT. The CDR3 covers 16 residues. Losses at the gene ends were 6 bases for V and 0 bases for J; bases not matched to a gene: 11.

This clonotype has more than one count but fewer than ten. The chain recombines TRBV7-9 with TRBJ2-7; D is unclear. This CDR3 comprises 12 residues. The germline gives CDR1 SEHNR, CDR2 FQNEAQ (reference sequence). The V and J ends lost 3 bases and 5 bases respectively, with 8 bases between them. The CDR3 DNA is TGTGCCAGCAGCTTCCCCAATGACGAGCAGTACTTC. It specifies CASSFPNDEQYF.

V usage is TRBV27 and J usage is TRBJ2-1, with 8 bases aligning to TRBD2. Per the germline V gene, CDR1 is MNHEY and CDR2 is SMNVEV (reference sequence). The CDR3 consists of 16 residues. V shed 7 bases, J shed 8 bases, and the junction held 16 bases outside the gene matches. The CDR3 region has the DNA TGTGCCAGCACCTCTGGGTGGCGGGGGGCTCGGGATGAGCAGTTCTTC. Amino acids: CASTSGWRGARDEQFF.

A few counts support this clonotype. In DNA form, the CDR3 reads TGCGCCAGCAGCGGGGAAGTTAGCTCCTACAATGAGCAGTTCTTC. Protein: CASSGEVSSYNEQFF. The J gene is TRBJ2-1, the V gene TRBV5-1; D is undetermined. The CDR3 spans 15 residues. Deletions cut 4 bases from V and 0 bases from J, with 11 bases between. Per germline, CDR1 SGHRS and CDR2 YFSETQ.

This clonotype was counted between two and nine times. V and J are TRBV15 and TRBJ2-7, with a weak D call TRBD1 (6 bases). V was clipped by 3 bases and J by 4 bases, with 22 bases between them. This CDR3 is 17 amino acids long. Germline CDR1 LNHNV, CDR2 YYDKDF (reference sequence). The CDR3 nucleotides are TGTGCCACCAGCAGGGGCCAGAGGGCAGGGGAATTTTACGAGCAGTACTTC. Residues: CATSRGQRAGEFYEQYF.

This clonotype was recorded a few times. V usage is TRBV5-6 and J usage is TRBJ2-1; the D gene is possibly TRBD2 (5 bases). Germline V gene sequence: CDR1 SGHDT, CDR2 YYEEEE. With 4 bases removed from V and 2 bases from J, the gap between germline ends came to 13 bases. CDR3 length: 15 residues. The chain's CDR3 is CASSELELAYNEQFF. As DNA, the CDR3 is TGTGCCAGCAGCGAACTGGAACTAGCCTACAATGAGCAGTTCTTC.

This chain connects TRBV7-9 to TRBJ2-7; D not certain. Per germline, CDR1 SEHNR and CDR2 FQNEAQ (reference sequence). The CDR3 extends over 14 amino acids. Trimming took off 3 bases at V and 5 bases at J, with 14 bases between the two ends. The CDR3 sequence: CASSLVIEAHEQYF. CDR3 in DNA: TGTGCCAGCAGCTTGGTGATCGAAGCCCACGAGCAGTACTTC. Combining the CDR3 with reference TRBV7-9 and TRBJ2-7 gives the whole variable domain DTGVSQNPRHKITKRGQNVTFRCDPISEHNRLYWYRQTLGQGPEFLTYFQNEAQLEKSRLLSDRFSAERPKGSFSTLEIQRTEQGDSAMYLCASSLVIEAHEQYFGPGTRLTVT.

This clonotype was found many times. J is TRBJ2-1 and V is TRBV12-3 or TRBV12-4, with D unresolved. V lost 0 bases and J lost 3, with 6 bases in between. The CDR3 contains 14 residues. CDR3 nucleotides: TGTGCCAGCAGTTTAGCGGGCCTCTACAATGAGCAGTTCTTC. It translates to CASSLAGLYNEQFF.

CDR3 coding DNA: TGTGCCAGCAGTTTTCCCGGGGCCTACAATGAGCAGTTCTTC. Translated: CASSFPGAYNEQFF. The chain uses TRBV12-3 or TRBV12-4 and TRBJ2-1; a weak D match, TRBD2 (5 bases). The CDR3 loop spans 14 amino acids. Deletions cut 3 bases from V and 2 bases from J, with 8 bases between.

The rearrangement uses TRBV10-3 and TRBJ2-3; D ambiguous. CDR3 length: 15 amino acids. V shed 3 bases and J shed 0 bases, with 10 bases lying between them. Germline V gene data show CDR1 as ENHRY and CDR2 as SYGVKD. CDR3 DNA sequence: TGTGCCATCAGTGACAGGCTAACTAGCACAGATACGCAGTATTTT. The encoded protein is CAISDRLTSTDTQYF.

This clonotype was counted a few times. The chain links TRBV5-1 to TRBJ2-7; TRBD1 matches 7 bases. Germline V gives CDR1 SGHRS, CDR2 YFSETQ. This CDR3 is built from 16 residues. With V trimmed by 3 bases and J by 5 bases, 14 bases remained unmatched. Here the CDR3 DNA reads TGCGCCAGCAGCTCCTTGATCGACAGGGCTGGCAACGAGCAGTACTTC. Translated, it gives CASSSLIDRAGNEQYF.

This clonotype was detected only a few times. Here the CDR3 reads CASSLVLGDPQETQYF. Written as DNA, the CDR3 is TGTGCCAGCAGCTTGGTGTTGGGAGATCCTCAAGAGACCCAGTACTTC. The chain joins TRBV5-6 to TRBJ2-5; perhaps TRBD2 as D (5 bases). The length of the CDR3 is 16 residues. V lost 0 bases and J lost 2, with 14 bases in between. The germline gives CDR1 SGHDT, CDR2 YYEEEE.

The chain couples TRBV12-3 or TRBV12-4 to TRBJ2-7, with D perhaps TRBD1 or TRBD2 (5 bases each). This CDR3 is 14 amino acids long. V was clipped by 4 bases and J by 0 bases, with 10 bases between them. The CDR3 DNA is TGTGCCAGCAGTTCGGGACCCCGCTCCTACGAGCAGTACTTC. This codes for CASSSGPRSYEQYF.